This T cell receptor beta chain was documented in a study of cytomegalovirus exposure and HLA in healthy donors. Study-wide points: That first-cohort TCR clusters tended to co-occur in the 120 or so validation repertoires was found in a later analysis. Cytomegalovirus-associated TCR beta chains were listed, numbering 164.

Concerning this clone itself: The antigen is undetermined.

TCRdb's copy holds only in-frame clones and misses some; the assay was immunoSEQ multiplex PCR. The repertoire has roughly 330,000 clones, approximately 86% of them found once; the top ten carry 0.95% to 1.5%. Sequenced: PBMCs. The receptor's source is a woman younger than 45 in good health and CMV-seropositive.

CDR3 loop: CASSLAYDYEQYF. CDR3 nucleotide sequence: TGTGCCAGCTCCCTAGCTTACGACTACGAGCAGTACTTC. The V gene is TRBV6-1, the J gene TRBJ2-7, with D perhaps TRBD2 (5 bases). Trimming shortened V by 8 bases and J by 3 bases, and 14 bases separated the two germline ends. CDR1 and CDR2 from the germline V gene are MNHNS and SASEGT. The length of the CDR3 is 13 residues.